The clone carrying this TCR beta chain was counted ten times or more. The antigen remains unidentified. Germline V gene sequence: CDR1 SQVTM, CDR2 ANQGSEA. Trimming shortened V by 6 bases and J by 7 bases, and 15 bases separated the two germline ends. The CDR3 consists of 13 residues. The sample belongs to a study of early T cells in non-severe SARS-CoV-2 infection. Background on the study: The study sequenced bulk RNA from unsorted whole blood, with chains unpaired. Study-wide findings and caveats: Missing private and CD4 specificities, VDJdb matching favored anti-spike CD8 responses.

The TCR library protocol attached unique molecular identifiers to the individual cDNA molecules. MiXCR, applied by TCRdb to the 5' RACE reads, yields one record per CDR3 protein. Of tens of thousands of distinct CDR3 sequences listed, roughly 4.5% are singletons. This chain joins TRBV29-1 and TRBJ2-2; D remains ambiguous. The source of this sequence is an adult who was a healthcare worker with PCR-confirmed SARS-CoV-2 infection or an uninfected control (not recorded which). The specimen sequenced was whole blood. This CDR3 is CSVGPPGGGELFF. CDR3 nucleotide sequence: TGCAGCGTGGGTCCTCCTGGTGGCGGGGAGCTGTTTTTT.